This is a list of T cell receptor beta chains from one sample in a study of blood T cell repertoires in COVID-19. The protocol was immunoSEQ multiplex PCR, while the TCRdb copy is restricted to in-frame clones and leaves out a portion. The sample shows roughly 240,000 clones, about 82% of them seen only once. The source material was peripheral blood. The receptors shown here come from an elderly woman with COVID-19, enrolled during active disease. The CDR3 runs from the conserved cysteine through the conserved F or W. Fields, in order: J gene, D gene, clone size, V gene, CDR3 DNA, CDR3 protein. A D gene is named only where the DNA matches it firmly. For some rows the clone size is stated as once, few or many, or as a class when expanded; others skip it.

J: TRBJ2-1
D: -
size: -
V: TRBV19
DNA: TGTGCCAGTAGTAATCGGGGTTGGGAGCAGTTCTTC
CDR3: CASSNRGWEQFF

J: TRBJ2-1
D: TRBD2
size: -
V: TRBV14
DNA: TGTGCCAGCAGCCAAAGGCCGGGACTAGCGGGGAGCGATGAGCAGTTCTTC
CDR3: CASSQRPGLAGSDEQFF

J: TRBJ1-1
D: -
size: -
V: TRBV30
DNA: TGTGCCTGCAGAGCGGCAGGGACTAGAGGAGCTTTCTTT
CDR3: CACRAAGTRGAFF

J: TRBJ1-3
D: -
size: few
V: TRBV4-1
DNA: TGCGCCAGCAGCCAGACCACCCAGGGTTTTGGAAACACCATATATTTT
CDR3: CASSQTTQGFGNTIYF

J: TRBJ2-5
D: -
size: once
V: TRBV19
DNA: TGTGCCAGTGCCTCCAGATCGCAGGGGGAGACCCAGTACTTC
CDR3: CASASRSQGETQYF

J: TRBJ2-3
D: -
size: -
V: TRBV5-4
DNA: TGTGCCAGCAGCTTGAATTGGTTGACGGGTGGGGATACGCAGTATTTT
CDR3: CASSLNWLTGGDTQYF

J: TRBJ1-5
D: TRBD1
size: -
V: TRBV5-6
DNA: TGTGCCAGCAGCTTAAGACAGGGCAATAATCAGCCCCAGCATTTT
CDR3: CASSLRQGNNQPQHF

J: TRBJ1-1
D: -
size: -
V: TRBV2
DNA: TGTGCCAAAATCGGGGGGGCGGAGGTAGCTTTCTTT
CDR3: CAKIGGAEVAFF

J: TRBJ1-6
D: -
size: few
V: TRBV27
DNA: TGTGCCAGCAGTTTTAATCCCCCCTATAATTCACCCCTCCACTTT
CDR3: CASSFNPPYNSPLHF

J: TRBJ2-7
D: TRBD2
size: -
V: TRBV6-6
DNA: TGTGCCAGCACCTCATGGGGGGGTCTCTACGAGCAGTACTTC
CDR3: CASTSWGGLYEQYF

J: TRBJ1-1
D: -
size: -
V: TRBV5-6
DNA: TGTGCCAGCAGCCACCAGGGGTACGTCACTGAAGCTTTCTTT
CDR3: CASSHQGYVTEAFF

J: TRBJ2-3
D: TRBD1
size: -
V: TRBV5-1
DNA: TGCGCCAGCAGCTTGAGGGACAGCCGGGTGGTCCGTAGCACAGATACGCAGTATTTT
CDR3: CASSLRDSRVVRSTDTQYF

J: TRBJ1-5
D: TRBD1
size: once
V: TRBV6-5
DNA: TGTGCCAGCAGTTACTCGGGACAGGGTTACAATCAGCCCCAGCATTTT
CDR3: CASSYSGQGYNQPQHF